This section outlines one TCR beta chain sequence together with its context. Its antigen is not identified. With 3 bases clipped from V and 7 bases from J, the junction kept 6 bases outside the gene matches. In germline, CDR1 is DFQATT, CDR2 SNEGSKA (reference sequence). CDR3 length: 13 amino acids. The data derive from a study of blood T cells in healthy people across ages. Study-wide results and caveats: Diversity was higher, and naive CD4+ cells more numerous, in long-lived donors than in aged donors.

Together with a sample-barcoded 5' primer, a J-beta primer mix was included in a second PCR lasting 7 to 11 cycles. TCRdb analysed the 5' RACE reads with MiXCR anew, one entry per CDR3 protein. The sample consists of some 1.5 million distinct CDR3 sequences, roughly 28% of them appearing once. Aged roughly 6 to 90, donors were systemically healthy Caucasians from Russia. Every sample gave at least 5.5 micrograms of total RNA when it was extracted. The chain combines TRBV20-1 with TRBJ2-5; 9 bases agree with TRBD2. The sequence came from a woman aged 25-40 years in good health. Sequencing was done on a sample of blood. In DNA form, the CDR3 reads TGCAGTGCTAGGCCTAGCGGGACGGGGACCCAGTACTTC. Translation gives CSARPSGTGTQYF.